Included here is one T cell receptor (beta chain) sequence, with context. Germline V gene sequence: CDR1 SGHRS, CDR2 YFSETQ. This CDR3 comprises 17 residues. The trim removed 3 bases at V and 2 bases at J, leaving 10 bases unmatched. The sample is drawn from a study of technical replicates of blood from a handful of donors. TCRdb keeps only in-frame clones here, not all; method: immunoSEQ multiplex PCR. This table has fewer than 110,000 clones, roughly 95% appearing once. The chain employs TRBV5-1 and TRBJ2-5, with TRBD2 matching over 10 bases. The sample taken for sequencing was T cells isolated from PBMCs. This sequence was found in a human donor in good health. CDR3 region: CASSSGVAGGSQETQYF. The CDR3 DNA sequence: TGCGCCAGCAGCTCCGGGGTAGCGGGGGGCTCGCAAGAGACCCAGTACTTC. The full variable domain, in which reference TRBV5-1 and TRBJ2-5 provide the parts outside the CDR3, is KAGVTQTPRYLIKTRGQQVTLSCSPISGHRSVSWYQQTPGQGLQFLFEYFSETQRNKGNFPGRFSGRQFSNSRSEMNVSTLELGDSALYLCASSSGVAGGSQETQYFGPGTRLLVL.